The 20 T cell receptor beta chains reported below all come from one sample, sequenced in a study of cytomegalovirus exposure and HLA in healthy donors. In the PCR, 60 Vbeta and 13 Jbeta primers were used. TCRdb keeps only in-frame clones here, not all; method: immunoSEQ multiplex PCR. The sample yields some 140,000 clones, roughly 77% seen once. The specimen sequenced was PBMCs. The receptors shown here come from a female donor in good health and CMV-seronegative.

V usage is TRBV30 and J usage is TRBJ1-2; D remains unclear. The CDR3 runs 12 residues. Trimming shortened V by 3 bases and J by 5 bases, and 10 bases separated the two germline ends. Germline V gives CDR1 GTSNPN, CDR2 SVGIG (reference sequence). As DNA, the CDR3 is TGTGCCTGGAGGGCGGGAGGGTATGGCTACACCTTC. It yields the protein CAWRAGGYGYTF.

The chain carries TRBV5-6 and TRBJ2-1; the match to TRBD2 covers 10 bases. Germline lookup yields CDR1 SGHDT and CDR2 YYEEEE. With V trimmed by 7 bases and J by 8 bases, 15 bases remained unmatched. This CDR3 spans 16 amino acids. For the CDR3, the DNA is TGTGCCAGCGAGGAGGATAGCGGGGGGCTTCGGGATGAGCAGTTCTTC. Translating it yields CASEEDSGGLRDEQFF.

The CDR3 reads CASTDGSSYEQYF. The CDR3 DNA reads TGTGCCAGCACCGACGGGTCCTCCTACGAGCAGTACTTC. J is TRBJ2-7 and V is TRBV27; no definite D call. The CDR3 is made up of 13 amino acids. Germline CDR1 is MNHEY and CDR2 is SMNVEV (reference sequence). With 7 bases removed from V and 0 bases from J, the gap between germline ends came to 10 bases.

This clone was seen more than once but under ten times. CDR3 sequence: CASSREAYNEQFF. The CDR3 DNA is TGTGCCAGCAGCCGGGAAGCCTACAATGAGCAGTTCTTC. This chain uses TRBV2 with TRBJ2-1; D is possibly TRBD2 (5 bases). The CDR3 has 13 residues. In germline, CDR1 is SNHLY, CDR2 FYNNEI. Trimming took 6 bases from V and 2 from J, leaving 8 bases between them. The variable domain in full, with the rest retrieved from reference TRBV2 and TRBJ2-1, is EPEVTQTPSHQVTQMGQEVILRCVPISNHLYFYWYRQILGQKVEFLVSFYNNEISEKSEIFDDQFSVERPDGSNFTLKIRSTKLEDSAMYFCASSREAYNEQFFGPGTRLTVL.

This sequence joins TRBV9 and TRBJ1-3; tentative D call: TRBD1 (5 bases). The CDR3 is 18 amino acids. Germline V gene lookup returns CDR1 SGDLS and CDR2 YYNGEE. V was clipped by 4 bases and J by 0 bases, with 20 bases between them. CDR3 in DNA: TGTGCCAGCAGCCCTAGAGGTTGGGGGGGAGGCTCTGGAAACACCATATATTTT. This codes for CASSPRGWGGGSGNTIYF.

The V and J genes are TRBV10-3 and TRBJ2-2; a weak D match, TRBD2 (6 bases). V dropped 2 bases and J dropped 5 bases, with 6 bases sitting between them. The germline CDR1 and CDR2 sequences are ENHRY and SYGVKD. This CDR3 comprises 13 residues. CDR3 amino acids: CAISEGGTGELFF. The CDR3 coding sequence is TGTGCCATCAGTGAGGGGGGGACCGGGGAGCTGTTTTTT.

V is TRBV2 and J is TRBJ1-5; 10 positions match TRBD1. The germline V gene encodes CDR1 SNHLY and CDR2 FYNNEI. CDR3 length: 16 amino acids. The J segment lost 4 bases and the V segment lost 7 bases, leaving 10 bases of the junction unmatched. CDR3 sequence reads: CASNTGTGEGNQPQHF. The CDR3 region has the DNA TGTGCCAGCAATACCGGGACAGGGGAGGGGAATCAGCCCCAGCATTTT.

The chain links TRBV4-3 to TRBJ2-7; D is perhaps TRBD1 (5 bases). V gave up 0 bases and J gave up 6 bases, with 12 bases separating them. The CDR3 runs 14 residues. Germline V CDR1 and CDR2: LGHNA, YSLEER. The CDR3: CASSQEIIGVEQYF. DNA of the CDR3: TGCGCCAGCAGCCAAGAGATTATAGGGGTCGAGCAGTACTTC.

This clone was picked up a small number of times. The V and J genes are TRBV2 and TRBJ1-1; D ambiguous. The CDR3 runs 13 residues. The V end was cut by 4 bases, the J end by 0 bases, with 6 bases between. Germline values: CDR1 SNHLY, CDR2 FYNNEI. CDR3 coding DNA: TGTGCCAGCAGTGGCGACTTGAACACTGAAGCTTTCTTT. Translating gives CASSGDLNTEAFF. Together with reference TRBV2 and TRBJ1-1, the CDR3 gives the full variable domain: EPEVTQTPSHQVTQMGQEVILRCVPISNHLYFYWYRQILGQKVEFLVSFYNNEISEKSEIFDDQFSVERPDGSNFTLKIRSTKLEDSAMYFCASSGDLNTEAFFGQGTRLTVV.

The chain has TRBV27 and TRBJ1-2; maybe TRBD1 (6 bases). V lost 2 bases and J lost 8, with 21 bases in between. The length of the CDR3 is 16 residues. The V gene's germline CDR1 is MNHEY and CDR2 SMNVEV (reference sequence). The CDR3 DNA reads TGTGCCAGCAGTTTACTGACAGGCCCACGAATGACGGGCTACACCTTC. Protein product: CASSLLTGPRMTGYTF.

The genes are TRBV28 and TRBJ2-3, with 8 bases aligning to TRBD1. CDR1 and CDR2 from the germline V gene are MDHEN and SYDVKM. V was pared by 5 bases and J by 4 bases, with 5 bases of the junction left unmatched. The CDR3 is 14 amino acids. In DNA, the CDR3 is TGTGCCAGCAGTGCCAACAGGGGGGCAGATACGCAGTATTTT. It specifies CASSANRGADTQYF.

This rearrangement joins TRBV11-2 to TRBJ2-7, with a tentative D call TRBD2 (5 bases). CDR1 and CDR2 (germline): SGHAT, FQNNGV. The CDR3 loop spans 14 amino acids. Between the trimmed V and J ends, which lost 3 bases and 3 bases, there was a span of 12 bases. DNA for the CDR3: TGTGCCAGCAGCTTTAATGCGAGGGACTACGAGCAGTACTTC. This gives the protein CASSFNARDYEQYF.

V is TRBV7-9 and J is TRBJ2-1, with no clear D. Germline V CDR1 and CDR2: SEHNR, FQNEAQ (reference sequence). CDR3 size: 17 residues. V was cut by 3 bases and J by 0 bases, with 15 bases left in between. CDR3 bases: TGTGCCAGCAGCTTTGTTAACCCTCTGAGCTCCTACAATGAGCAGTTCTTC. Translated, it gives CASSFVNPLSSYNEQFF.

This clone has more than one count but fewer than ten. The chain links TRBV6-5 to TRBJ1-5, with D unclear. The length of the CDR3 is 15 residues. Trimming pared 5 bases from V and 1 base from J, leaving 12 bases between. The germline CDR1 and CDR2 sequences are MNHEY and SVGAGI. In DNA form, the CDR3 reads TGTGCCAGCAGTAAAGAGGGTAACAGCAATCAGCCCCAGCATTTT. It translates to CASSKEGNSNQPQHF.

J is TRBJ2-3 and V is TRBV28; 8 bases align to TRBD2. The CDR3 consists of 18 residues. V was clipped by 7 bases and J by 6 bases; unmatched bases: 21. Germline V CDR1 and CDR2: MDHEN, SYDVKM. CDR3 region: CASNCGGTPFGASDTQYF. CDR3 coding DNA: TGTGCCAGCAACTGCGGGGGGACCCCTTTTGGTGCTTCGGATACGCAGTATTTT.

The chain joins TRBV4-1 to TRBJ2-1, with 10 bases aligning to TRBD2. The ends lost 1 base at V and 5 bases at J; junction bases unmatched: 8. The CDR3 runs 17 residues. Germline CDR1 reads MGHRA; CDR2 reads YSYEKL. The chain's CDR3 is CASSQVGAGGQDNEQFF. The CDR3 region has the DNA TGCGCCAGCAGCCAAGTTGGAGCGGGGGGGCAGGACAATGAGCAGTTCTTC.

The genes are TRBV9 and TRBJ2-3; a weak D match, TRBD2 (6 bases). V was trimmed by 4 bases and J by 7 bases, leaving 16 bases between them. The CDR3 is made up of 14 amino acids. In germline, CDR1 is SGDLS, CDR2 YYNGEE. CDR3 residues: CASSRDSGPHTQYF. In DNA form, the CDR3 reads TGTGCCAGCAGCCGGGACTCAGGACCTCATACGCAGTATTTT.

The chain has TRBV5-5 and TRBJ1-1, with TRBD1 matching 8 bases. CDR1 is SGHKS, CDR2 YYEKEE, per germline (reference sequence). This CDR3 comprises 14 residues. V trimming: 4 bases; J trimming: 1 base; junction bases outside the gene matches: 3. The CDR3 here is CASSTGTGNTEAFF. The CDR3 DNA sequence: TGTGCCAGCAGCACCGGGACAGGGAACACTGAAGCTTTCTTT.

V gene TRBV23-1 combines with J gene TRBJ2-5, with D hard to call. TRBV23-1 is given ORF status, its function remaining uncertain. Trimming cost V 4 bases and J 5 bases, with 8 bases left between them. The CDR3 contains 12 residues. CDR3 bases: TGCGCCAGCAGTCGATCGGAGGAGACCCAGTACTTC. It is translated as CASSRSEETQYF.

CDR3 sequence (DNA): TGTGCCAGCTCCCGAGAGGGAAGGAACACTGAAGCTTTCTTT. It specifies CASSREGRNTEAFF. The V and J genes are TRBV18 and TRBJ1-1; D gene ambiguous. This CDR3 is 14 amino acids long. Deletions cut 6 bases from V and 1 base from J, with 12 bases between. CDR1 and CDR2 from the germline V gene are KGHSH and LQKENI. Supplemented by reference TRBV18 and TRBJ1-1, the full variable domain reads NAGVMQNPRHLVRRRGQEARLRCSPMKGHSHVYWYRQLPEEGLKFMVYLQKENIIDESGMPKERFSAEFPKEGPSILRIQQVVRGDSAAYFCASSREGRNTEAFFGQGTRLTVV.